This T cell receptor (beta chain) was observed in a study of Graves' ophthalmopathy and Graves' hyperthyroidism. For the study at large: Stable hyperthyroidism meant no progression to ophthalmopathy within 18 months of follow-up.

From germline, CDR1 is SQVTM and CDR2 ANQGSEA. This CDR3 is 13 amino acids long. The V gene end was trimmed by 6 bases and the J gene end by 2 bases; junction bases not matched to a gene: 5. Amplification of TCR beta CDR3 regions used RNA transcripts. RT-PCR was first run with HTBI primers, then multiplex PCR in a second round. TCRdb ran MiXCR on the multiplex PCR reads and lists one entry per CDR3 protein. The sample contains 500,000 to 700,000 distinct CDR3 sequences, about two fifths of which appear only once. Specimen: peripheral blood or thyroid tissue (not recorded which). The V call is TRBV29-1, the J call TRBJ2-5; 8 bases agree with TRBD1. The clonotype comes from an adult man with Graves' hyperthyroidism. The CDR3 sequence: CSVGGQVQETQYF. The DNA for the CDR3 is TGCAGCGTGGGGGGACAGGTACAAGAGACCCAGTACTTC.